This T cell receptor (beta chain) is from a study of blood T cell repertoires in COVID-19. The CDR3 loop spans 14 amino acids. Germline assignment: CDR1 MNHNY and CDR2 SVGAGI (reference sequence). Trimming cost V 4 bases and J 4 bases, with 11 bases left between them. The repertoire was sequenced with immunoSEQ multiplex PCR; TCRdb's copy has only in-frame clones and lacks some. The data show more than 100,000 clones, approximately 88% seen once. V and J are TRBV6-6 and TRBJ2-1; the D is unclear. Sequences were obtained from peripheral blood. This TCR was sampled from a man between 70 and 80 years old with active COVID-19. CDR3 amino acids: CASSFEEIYNEQFF. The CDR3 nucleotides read TGTGCCAGCAGTTTCGAAGAGATTTACAATGAGCAGTTCTTC.